The 3 T cell receptor beta chains below were found in one sample sequenced in a study of regulatory T cells in long-lasting Graves disease. Libraries of TCR beta came from iRepertoire HTBI primers plus Arm-PCR of CDR3 regions. One entry per CDR3 protein results from TCRdb running MiXCR on the multiplex PCR reads. Among about 470,000 distinct CDR3 sequences listed, about 22% were seen once. Time point given: persistent/refractory GD, antithyroid drugs over 5 years with positive TRAb. The TCR library was made from RNA that had been extracted from PBMCs in TRIzol. Sample: peripheral blood mononuclear cells (PBMCs), taken when the disease was refractory, from a patient treated with antithyroid drugs. Receptor source: a female donor with Graves disease.

Many counts were recorded for this clonotype. The chain has TRBV19 and TRBJ1-2; no firm D call. Germline-derived CDR1 and CDR2 are LNHDA and SQIVND (reference sequence). This CDR3 contains 11 residues. V lost 3 bases and J 7 bases, leaving 6 bases between the germline ends. The CDR3: CASSMQLGYTF. CDR3 nucleotide sequence: TGTGCCAGTAGTATGCAGCTTGGCTACACCTTC.

The rearrangement links TRBV12-3 or TRBV12-4 to TRBJ2-1, with D possibly TRBD2 on 6 matching bases. Trimming cost V 4 bases and J 8 bases, with 12 bases left between them. The length of the CDR3 is 13 residues. CDR3 residues: CASSSSWEDEQFF. The CDR3 nucleotides read TGTGCCAGCAGTTCATCCTGGGAGGATGAGCAGTTCTTC.

This clonotype has only a few counts. The V call is TRBV6-1, the J call TRBJ2-5; the D gene could be TRBD1 or TRBD2 (5 bases each). CDR3 length equals 14 residues. Trimming shortened V by 5 bases and J by 6 bases, and 16 bases separated the two germline ends. The V gene's germline CDR1 is MNHNS and CDR2 SASEGT. CDR3 protein: CASSTGTARQTQYF. The CDR3 bases are TGTGCCAGCAGTACCGGGACCGCGAGACAGACCCAGTACTTC.